The 17 T cell receptor beta chains below come from one sample, sequenced in a study of Ad26.COV2.S vaccination and SARS-CoV-2 variants. Stated treatment: roughly 18 received Ad26.COV2.S at low or high dose, single or two shots; roughly 5 received placebo; per-sample allocation not given. Samples analyzed were those drawn on day 63 after the first vaccine or placebo injection. This table comes from immunoSEQ multiplex PCR, and its TCRdb copy is limited to in-frame clones, with some not included. The data contain about 350,000 clones, roughly 90% of them seen just once; the ten biggest clones take up about 10%. The sequencing used peripheral blood, collected in a trial of Ad26.COV2.S vaccine versus placebo. These receptors all come from a person aged 18-60 years who received the Ad26.COV2.S COVID-19 vaccine or a placebo.

V usage is TRBV5-4 and J usage is TRBJ1-2; no reliable D call. The length of the CDR3 is 14 residues. With 1 base removed from V and 4 bases from J, the gap between germline ends came to 11 bases. Germline values: CDR1 SGHNT, CDR2 YYREEE (reference sequence). CDR3 residues: CASSLPSGFYGYTF. The DNA for the CDR3 is TGTGCCAGCAGCTTGCCTTCTGGGTTCTATGGCTACACCTTC.

The rearrangement uses TRBV6-2 or TRBV6-3 and TRBJ2-7; D is perhaps TRBD1 (7 bases). CDR3 length: 16 residues. In germline, CDR1 is MNHEY, CDR2 SVGEGT. Trimming removed 0 bases from V and 3 bases from J, with 15 bases in between. CDR3 sequence reads: CASSYSEGAHNYEQYF. The CDR3 bases are TGTGCCAGCAGTTACTCGGAGGGGGCGCACAACTACGAGCAGTACTTC.

This chain connects TRBV28 to TRBJ1-3; possible D gene TRBD1, 5 bases. V was cut by 4 bases and J by 0 bases, with 7 bases left in between. This CDR3 has 14 residues. Looked up from germline, CDR1 is MDHEN and CDR2 is SYDVKM. CDR3: CASSSGHSGNTIYF. CDR3 DNA sequence: TGTGCCAGCAGTTCAGGGCACTCTGGAAACACCATATATTTT.

The DNA of the CDR3 is TGCGCCAGCAGCCCCTCAAGTTACTATGGCTACACCTTC. Translating gives CASSPSSYYGYTF. V gene TRBV4-3 combines with J gene TRBJ1-2; D ambiguous. V shed 4 bases and J shed 3 bases, with 9 bases lying between them. This CDR3 contains 13 residues. The germline gives CDR1 LGHNA, CDR2 YSLEER.

The CDR3 DNA sequence: TGTGCCAGCACCGGGGGGCAAGAGAACACTGAAGCTTTCTTT. This sequence encodes CASTGGQENTEAFF. The rearrangement links TRBV7-9 to TRBJ1-1; D is perhaps TRBD1 (6 bases). V gave up 7 bases and J gave up 1 base, with 13 bases separating them. This CDR3 contains 14 residues. The germline CDR1 and CDR2 sequences are SEHNR and FQNEAQ (reference sequence).

The rearrangement uses TRBV28 and TRBJ2-2, with TRBD2 identical over 7 bases. The V segment lost 5 bases and the J segment 5 bases; nucleotides outside the gene matches: 11. The germline V gene encodes CDR1 MDHEN and CDR2 SYDVKM. The length of the CDR3 is 16 residues. CDR3 nucleotide sequence: TGTGCCAGCAGTACTCAGCCGGGACTACGGACCGGGGAGCTGTTTTTT. It yields the protein CASSTQPGLRTGELFF. Filled out from reference TRBV28 and TRBJ2-2, the complete variable domain reads DVKVTQSSRYLVKRTGEKVFLECVQDMDHENMFWYRQDPGLGLRLIYFSYDVKMKEKGDIPEGYSVSREKKERFSLILESASTNQTSMYLCASSTQPGLRTGELFFGEGSRLTVL.

This clone has more than one count but fewer than ten. This chain uses TRBV18 with TRBJ1-5; 12 bases agree with TRBD1. Germline trimming cut 4 bases from V and 6 bases from J; bases unmatched to any gene: 4. In germline, CDR1 is KGHSH, CDR2 LQKENI. This CDR3 is 15 amino acids long. The CDR3 loop reads CASSQGQGAIQPQHF. CDR3 DNA sequence: TGTGCCAGCTCACAGGGACAGGGGGCGATTCAGCCCCAGCATTTT.

This chain connects TRBV3-1 (or the pseudogene TRBV3-2) to TRBJ1-1; D possibly corresponds to TRBD1 (5 bases). The CDR3 spans 15 residues. The germline CDR1 and CDR2 sequences are LGHDT and YNNKEL (reference sequence). The germline V and J ends were trimmed by 1 base and 2 bases, with 11 bases remaining between them. The CDR3 DNA sequence: TGTGCCAGCAGCCAAGGGGGCGTAAGTAACACTGAAGCTTTCTTT. Residues: CASSQGGVSNTEAFF.

The V gene is TRBV28, the J gene TRBJ2-3, with D unresolved. Germline V gives CDR1 MDHEN, CDR2 SYDVKM. CDR3 length: 13 residues. V lost 8 bases to trimming and J lost 5 bases, with 14 bases between them. CDR3 region: CASAGQARDTQYF. CDR3 nucleotides: TGTGCCAGCGCCGGCCAGGCTAGAGATACGCAGTATTTT.

The chain combines TRBV5-1 with TRBJ2-7; D could derive from TRBD1 or TRBD2 (5 bases each). The CDR3 runs 16 residues. The germline gives CDR1 SGHRS, CDR2 YFSETQ. Deletions cut 0 bases from V and 2 bases from J, with 15 bases between. The CDR3 loop reads CASSLEGTPLPYEQYF. The CDR3 DNA reads TGCGCCAGCAGCTTGGAGGGGACCCCTTTGCCCTACGAGCAGTACTTC.

The rearrangement joins TRBV27 to TRBJ2-3; D is unresolved. This CDR3 contains 15 residues. Trimming took off 7 bases at V and 1 base at J, with 15 bases between the two ends. The germline CDR1 and CDR2 sequences are MNHEY and SMNVEV (reference sequence). In DNA, the CDR3 is TGTGCCAGCACCCCCCGGCCAGTGGGCACAGATACGCAGTATTTT. Translating it yields CASTPRPVGTDTQYF.

This clone was found once. This chain uses TRBV5-1 with TRBJ1-3, with unresolved D. CDR3 length equals 16 residues. In germline, CDR1 is SGHRS, CDR2 YFSETQ. V was clipped by 4 bases and J by 0 bases, with 14 bases between them. Written as DNA, the CDR3 is TGCGCCAGCAGCCATAGTCGTGGGAGCTCTGGAAACACCATATATTTT. The encoded protein is CASSHSRGSSGNTIYF.

In this sample, this clone turned up a few times. The chain uses TRBV10-1 and TRBJ1-6; a weak D match, TRBD1 (5 bases). This CDR3 spans 13 amino acids. The germline CDR1 and CDR2 sequences are WNHNN and SYGVQD (reference sequence). V shed 8 bases and J shed 9 bases, with 14 bases lying between them. The CDR3: CASSPGGRSPLHF. CDR3 DNA sequence: TGCGCCAGCTCACCGGGGGGTCGTTCACCCCTCCACTTT.

The chain uses TRBV27 and TRBJ2-1, with TRBD2 identical over 7 bases. CDR3 length: 15 amino acids. Germline CDR1 reads MNHEY; CDR2 reads SMNVEV (reference sequence). V dropped 4 bases and J dropped 7; count of bases not matched to a gene: 10. The DNA of the CDR3 is TGTGCCAGCAGTTCCCCCTCACTAGCGCAGAATGAGCAGTTCTTC. It encodes CASSSPSLAQNEQFF.

The V and J genes are TRBV19 and TRBJ1-1; TRBD1 is a possible D gene (5 bases). The CDR3 runs to 17 residues. V lost 3 bases to trimming and J lost 0 bases, with 17 bases between them. Germline V gene lookup returns CDR1 LNHDA and CDR2 SQIVND (reference sequence). The CDR3 DNA reads as TGTGCCAGTAGTATTCGGGGGATTGGTGAGCTGAACACTGAAGCTTTCTTT. Translating gives CASSIRGIGELNTEAFF.

The chain recombines TRBV19 with TRBJ2-1, with 11 bases identical to TRBD2. Per germline, CDR1 LNHDA and CDR2 SQIVND (reference sequence). The V segment lost 4 bases and the J segment 4 bases; nucleotides outside the gene matches: 6. The CDR3 sequence is 16 residues long. CDR3: CASSTIAGGEYNEQFF. As DNA, the CDR3 is TGTGCCAGTAGTACCATAGCGGGAGGGGAGTACAATGAGCAGTTCTTC.

This chain joins TRBV4-3 and TRBJ1-2; TRBD1 matches 9 bases. The CDR3 contains 17 residues. The germline CDR1 and CDR2 sequences are LGHNA and YSLEER. Trimming removed 1 base from V and 5 bases from J; junction bases left unmatched: 11. The CDR3: CASSQGYRGHWGYGYTF. The CDR3 DNA follows: TGCGCCAGCAGCCAAGGGTACAGGGGGCACTGGGGTTATGGCTACACCTTC.